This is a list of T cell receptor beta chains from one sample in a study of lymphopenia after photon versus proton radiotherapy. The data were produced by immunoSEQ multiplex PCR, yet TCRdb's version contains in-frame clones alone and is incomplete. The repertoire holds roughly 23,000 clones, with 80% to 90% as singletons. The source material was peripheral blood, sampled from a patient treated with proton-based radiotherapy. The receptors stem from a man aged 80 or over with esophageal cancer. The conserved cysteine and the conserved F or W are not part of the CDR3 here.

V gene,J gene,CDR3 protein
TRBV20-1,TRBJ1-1,SASLREGAF
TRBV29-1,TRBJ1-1,SVGRSTEEAF
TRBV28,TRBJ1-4,ASNGGGVREKLF
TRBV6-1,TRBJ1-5,ASSDAGADYQPQH
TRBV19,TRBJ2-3,ASSANRQTISTDTQY
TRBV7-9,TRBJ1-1,ASSAFSIYDTEAF
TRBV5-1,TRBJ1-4,ASSSAPGTGEEKLF
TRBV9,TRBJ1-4,ASSVVGTADEKLF
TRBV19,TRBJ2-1,ASHPRDGRNEQF
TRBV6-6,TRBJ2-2,ASSPSVRGGELF
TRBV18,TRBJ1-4,ASSPGMGEKLF
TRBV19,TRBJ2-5,ASIPPGPTTQGGQETQY
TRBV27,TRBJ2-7,ASSLTGLYEQY
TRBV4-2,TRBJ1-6,ASSQDPSDISYNSPLH
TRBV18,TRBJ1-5,ASSPMDNQPQH